This entry describes one T cell receptor beta chain. Authors' methods: Quantification of nucleated cells was approximated via reference gene primer amplification. Here immunoSEQ multiplex PCR was the method, and the copy in TCRdb shows in-frame clones only, minus some. For V, J and clone size, that table is used; D and trimming come from the DNA. The sample shows some 390,000 clones, 89% of them seen only once. The data derive from a study of blood T cell repertoires in COVID-19. The wider study: Material from acute and convalescent COVID-19 was sourced from the United States, Italy and Spain. From T cells, B-cell-depleted T cells, or PBMCs came the material, which was cDNA or gDNA.

Seattle researchers signed up patients amid active infection and tracked them longitudinally. Sequencing was performed on peripheral blood. The sequence was collected from a woman aged 40 to 49 with COVID-19, enrolled during active disease.

The chain's CDR3 is CSVVIRDRVYGYTF. The CDR3 DNA reads as TGCAGCGTTGTAATCCGGGACAGGGTCTATGGCTACACCTTC. The V call is TRBV29-1, the J call TRBJ1-2; 9 bases are a match to TRBD1. CDR1 and CDR2 (germline): SQVTM, ANQGSEA. This CDR3 region has 14 residues. The V and J ends lost 4 bases and 4 bases, in that order; junction bases with no gene match: 7.